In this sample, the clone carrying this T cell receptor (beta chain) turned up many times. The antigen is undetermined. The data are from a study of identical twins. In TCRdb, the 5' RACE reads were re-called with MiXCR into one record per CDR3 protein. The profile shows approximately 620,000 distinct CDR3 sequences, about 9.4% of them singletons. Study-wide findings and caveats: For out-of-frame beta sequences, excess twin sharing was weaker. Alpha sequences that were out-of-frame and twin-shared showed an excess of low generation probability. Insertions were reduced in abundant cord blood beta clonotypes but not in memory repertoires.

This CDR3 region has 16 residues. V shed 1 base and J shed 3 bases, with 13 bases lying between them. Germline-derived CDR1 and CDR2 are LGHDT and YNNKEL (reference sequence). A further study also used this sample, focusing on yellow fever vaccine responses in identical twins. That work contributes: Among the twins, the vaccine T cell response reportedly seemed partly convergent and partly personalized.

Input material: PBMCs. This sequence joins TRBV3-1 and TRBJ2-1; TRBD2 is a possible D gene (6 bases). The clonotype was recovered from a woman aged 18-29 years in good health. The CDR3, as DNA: TGTGCCAGCAGCCAAGGGGTCGGTAGCGGCTACAATGAGCAGTTCTTC. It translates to CASSQGVGSGYNEQFF.